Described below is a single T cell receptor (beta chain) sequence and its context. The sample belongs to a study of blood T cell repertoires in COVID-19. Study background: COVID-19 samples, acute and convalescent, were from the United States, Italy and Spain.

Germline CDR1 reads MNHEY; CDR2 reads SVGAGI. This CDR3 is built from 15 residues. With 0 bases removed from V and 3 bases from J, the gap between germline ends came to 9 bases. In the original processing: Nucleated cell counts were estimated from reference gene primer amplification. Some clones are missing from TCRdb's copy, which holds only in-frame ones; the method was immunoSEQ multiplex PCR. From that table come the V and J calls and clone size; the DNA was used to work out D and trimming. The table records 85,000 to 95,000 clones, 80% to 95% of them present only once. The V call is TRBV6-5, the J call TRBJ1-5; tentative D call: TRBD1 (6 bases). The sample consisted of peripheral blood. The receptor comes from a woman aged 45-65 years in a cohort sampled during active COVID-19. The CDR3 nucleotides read TGTGCCAGCAGTTACTCGGGGACATCCAATCAGCCCCAGCATTTT. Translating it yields CASSYSGTSNQPQHF.